This entry features one T cell receptor beta chain sequence. This specimen comes from a study of blood T cell repertoires in COVID-19. Looking at the study overall: COVID-19 samples from acute and convalescent phases originated in the United States, Italy and Spain.

How the authors handled the data: Nucleated cell number was recorded as an estimate derived from reference gene primer amplification. The assay was immunoSEQ multiplex PCR, and TCRdb's table has in-frame clones only and misses some. V, J and clone size were drawn from that table, and D and trimming were deduced from the DNA. This sample has roughly 160,000 clones; approximately 83% occur once, and the top ten carry around 2.1%. The clonotype originates from a woman older than 75 with acute or convalescent COVID-19. Specimen: peripheral blood.

CDR3 loop: CASSRGRSSEQYF. The DNA for the CDR3 is TGTGCCAGCAGCCGGGGGAGGTCGTCCGAGCAGTACTTC. The chain recombines TRBV5-6 with TRBJ2-7, with a tentative D call TRBD2 (6 bases). CDR3 length: 13 residues. Germline V gene lookup returns CDR1 SGHDT and CDR2 YYEEEE. Between the trimmed V and J ends, which lost 4 bases and 6 bases, there was a span of 14 bases.